The entry that follows covers one T cell receptor (beta chain) sequence. Its antigen is undetermined. This record comes from a study of human T cells and chemical hapten exposure. Study-wide context: 2% DPC applied to an approximately 2 cm by approximately 2 cm arm area sensitized donors. Overall study results and limits: Alopecia in all donors means immunity may differ from healthy individuals. Large CDR3 similarity clusters arose significantly more often from expanded TCRs than from controls.

Germline-derived CDR1 and CDR2 are DFQATT and SNEGSKA (reference sequence). V dropped 0 bases and J dropped 6; count of bases not matched to a gene: 6. This CDR3 is 15 amino acids long. Regarding time point: patch test 3, about 24 weeks after DPC sensitization. Noted treatment: therapeutic diphenylcyclopropenone sensitization with weekly scalp DPC. The authors extracted total RNA from unfractionated whole blood. TCRdb used MiXCR to reprocess the RACE reads, holding one entry per CDR3 protein. The table has over 80,000 distinct CDR3 sequences, roughly a tenth seen once. The material was whole blood, obtained in connection with sensitization to the hapten diphenylcyclopropenone (DPC). The sequence was collected from a woman in her thirties with alopecia areata. Some clones in this sample may be carry-over from other donors' samples. The rearrangement uses TRBV20-1 and TRBJ1-5; 9 positions match TRBD1. The CDR3 DNA sequence: TGCAGTGCTAGAGATGACAGGGGGGAGAGTCAGCCCCAGCATTTT. This translates into CSARDDRGESQPQHF.